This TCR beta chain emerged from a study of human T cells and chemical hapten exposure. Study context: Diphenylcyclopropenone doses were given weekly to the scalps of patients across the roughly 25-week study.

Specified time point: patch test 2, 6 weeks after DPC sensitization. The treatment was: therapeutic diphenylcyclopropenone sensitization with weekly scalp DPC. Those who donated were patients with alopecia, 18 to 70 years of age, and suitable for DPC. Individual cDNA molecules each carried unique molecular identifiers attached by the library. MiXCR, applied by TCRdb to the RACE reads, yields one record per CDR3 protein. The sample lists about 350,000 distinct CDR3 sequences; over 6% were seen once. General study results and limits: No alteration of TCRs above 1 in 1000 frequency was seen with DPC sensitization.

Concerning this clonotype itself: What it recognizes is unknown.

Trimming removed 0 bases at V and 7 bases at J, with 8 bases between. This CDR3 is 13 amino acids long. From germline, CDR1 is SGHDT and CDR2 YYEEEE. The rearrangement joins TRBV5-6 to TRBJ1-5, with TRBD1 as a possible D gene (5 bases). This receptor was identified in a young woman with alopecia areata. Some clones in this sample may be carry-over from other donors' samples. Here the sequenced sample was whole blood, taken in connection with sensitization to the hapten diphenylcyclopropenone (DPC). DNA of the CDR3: TGTGCCAGCAGCTTGGCTGACAGCCAGCCCCAGCATTTT. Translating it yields CASSLADSQPQHF.